This T cell receptor beta chain stems from a study of cytomegalovirus exposure and HLA in healthy donors. Broader study findings: Some V segments could not be told apart, so they were left out, TRBV6-2 and TRBV6-3 among them.

The CDR3 is made up of 15 amino acids. Germline loops: CDR1 SGHRS, CDR2 YFSETQ. V gave up 6 bases and J gave up 0 bases; unmatched junction bases: 3. Regarding this clone: No antigen is known for it.

This PCR relied on a set of 60 Vbeta primers and 13 Jbeta primers. Sequenced by immunoSEQ multiplex PCR; TCRdb stores in-frame clones only, minus some. The table shows 130,000 to 150,000 clones, with 70% to 85% occurring only once. The origin of this receptor is a woman in her fifties or sixties in good health and CMV-seropositive. Sequences were obtained from PBMCs. The chain recombines TRBV5-1 with TRBJ2-1; 10 nucleotides line up with TRBD2. The CDR3: CASKPSGSSYNEQFF. DNA of the CDR3: TGCGCCAGCAAACCTAGCGGGAGCTCCTACAATGAGCAGTTCTTC. Based on the CDR3 plus reference TRBV5-1 and TRBJ2-1, the full variable domain is KAGVTQTPRYLIKTRGQQVTLSCSPISGHRSVSWYQQTPGQGLQFLFEYFSETQRNKGNFPGRFSGRQFSNSRSEMNVSTLELGDSALYLCASKPSGSSYNEQFFGPGTRLTVL.